This T cell receptor beta chain was documented in a study of blood T cell repertoires in COVID-19. For the study at large: In each case, the material was cDNA or gDNA derived from T cells, B-cell-depleted T cells, or PBMCs.

Authors' processing steps: By means of reference gene primer amplification, nucleated cell counts were estimated. Sequenced by immunoSEQ multiplex PCR; TCRdb stores in-frame clones only, minus some. The V and J calls and clone size come from that table; D and trimming were worked out from the DNA. The repertoire includes approximately 310,000 clones, roughly 91% of them detected once, and 1% sits in the top ten. This CDR3 contains 15 residues. Germline V lookup: CDR1 KGHDR, CDR2 SFDVKD. The V gene lost 2 bases and the J gene lost 2 bases, with 11 bases spanning the gap. This clonotype was obtained from a man between 50 and 59 years old with active or convalescent COVID-19. This rearrangement joins TRBV24-1 to TRBJ1-2; D is uncertain. The material sequenced was peripheral blood. In DNA, the CDR3 is TGTGCCACCAGTGATTCCGGGAAACCGAACTATGGCTACACCTTC. Protein sequence: CATSDSGKPNYGYTF.